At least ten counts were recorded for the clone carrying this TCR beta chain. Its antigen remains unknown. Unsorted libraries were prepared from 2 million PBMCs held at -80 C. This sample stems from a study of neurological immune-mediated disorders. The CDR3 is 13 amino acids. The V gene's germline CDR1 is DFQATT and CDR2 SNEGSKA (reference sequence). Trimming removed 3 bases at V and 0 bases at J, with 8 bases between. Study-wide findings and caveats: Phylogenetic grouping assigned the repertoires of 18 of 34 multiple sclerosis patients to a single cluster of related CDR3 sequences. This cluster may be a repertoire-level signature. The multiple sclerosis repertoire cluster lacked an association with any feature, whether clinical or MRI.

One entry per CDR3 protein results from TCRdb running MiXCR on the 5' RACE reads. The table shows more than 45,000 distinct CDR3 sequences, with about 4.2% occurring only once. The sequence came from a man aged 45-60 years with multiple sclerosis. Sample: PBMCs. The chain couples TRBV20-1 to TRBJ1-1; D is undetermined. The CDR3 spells CSASRSLNTEAFF. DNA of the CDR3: TGCAGTGCTAGCCGGTCGTTGAACACTGAAGCTTTCTTT.